The TCR beta chain described here comes from a study of OX40 agonist ivuxolimab in advanced cancers. About the study: Each dose-escalation patient presented with hepatocellular carcinoma, melanoma, renal cell or head and neck cancer.

Data came from immunoSEQ multiplex PCR; TCRdb stores just in-frame clones and leaves some out. The data show some 20,000 clones, around three quarters seen once. Samples of blood were obtained at baseline, on cycle 4 day 1, and on cycle 7 day 1. V gave up 8 bases and J gave up 4 bases; unmatched junction bases: 1. In germline, CDR1 is KGHSY, CDR2 FQNENV. The CDR3 has 13 residues. This clone has just a few counts. The input for sequencing was CD4+ or CD8+ T cells sorted from blood, taken in a trial of the OX40 agonist ivuxolimab. The TCR originated in an adult with an advanced solid tumor such as melanoma, head and neck, liver or kidney cancer. V gene TRBV16 combines with J gene TRBJ2-2; 10 nucleotides align to TRBD2. CDR3 in DNA: TGTGCCAGCGGACTAGCGGCCACCGGGGAGCTGTTTTTT. This codes for CASGLAATGELFF.